The 11 T cell receptor beta chains in this list originate from one sample, sequenced in a study of blood T cell repertoires in COVID-19. TCRdb's copy holds only in-frame clones and misses some; the assay was immunoSEQ multiplex PCR. The sample shows 220,000 or so clones, roughly 84% of them seen only once. What was sequenced was PBMCs or T cells enriched from blood (not recorded which). These TCRs come from a woman in her forties who had recovered from COVID-19.

This clone was found once. The chain joins TRBV6-2 or TRBV6-3 to TRBJ2-1, with D maybe TRBD2 (6 bases). The CDR3 is made up of 17 amino acids. Germline CDR1 reads MNHEY; CDR2 reads SVGEGT. The V end was cut by 2 bases, the J end by 4 bases, with 18 bases between. The DNA of the CDR3 is TGTGCCAGCAGTTACGGGGGGAATAGCGGACCTTACAATGAGCAGTTCTTC. This codes for CASSYGGNSGPYNEQFF.

This chain uses TRBV11-2 with TRBJ2-5; the D gene is possibly TRBD1 (6 bases). The germline gives CDR1 SGHAT, CDR2 FQNNGV. The V and J ends lost 5 bases and 1 base respectively, with 11 bases between them. This CDR3 is built from 14 residues. The CDR3 bases are TGTGCCAGCAGCCAGGGACAATTCCAAGAGACCCAGTACTTC. Protein sequence: CASSQGQFQETQYF.

V gene TRBV28 combines with J gene TRBJ2-3, with TRBD2 matching over 8 bases. Germline assignment: CDR1 MDHEN and CDR2 SYDVKM. The CDR3 has 16 amino acids. With 5 bases clipped from V and 4 bases from J, the junction kept 11 bases outside the gene matches. The CDR3 region is CASSAGQRERSDTQYF. The CDR3 DNA is TGTGCCAGCAGTGCGGGGCAGCGGGAGCGGTCAGATACGCAGTATTTT.

The chain employs TRBV12-3 or TRBV12-4 and TRBJ1-2, with D tentatively TRBD1 (5 bases). CDR3 size: 13 residues. The V end was cut by 4 bases, the J end by 5 bases, with 11 bases between. CDR3: CASSSLQVYGYTF. CDR3 coding DNA: TGTGCCAGCAGTTCTCTACAGGTTTATGGCTACACCTTC.

The chain carries TRBV6-5 and TRBJ1-1, with D unresolved. The CDR3 is made up of 14 amino acids. CDR1 is MNHEY, CDR2 SVGAGI, per germline. Trimming took 2 bases from V and 1 from J, leaving 8 bases between them. The CDR3 protein is CASSYALKNTEAFF. The CDR3, as DNA: TGTGCCAGCAGTTACGCCCTAAAGAACACTGAAGCTTTCTTT.

The genes are TRBV11-2 and TRBJ2-7; a weak D match, TRBD2 (5 bases). Germline V gene data show CDR1 as SGHAT and CDR2 as FQNNGV. The CDR3 is made up of 11 amino acids. Trimming removed 5 bases from V and 5 bases from J, with 7 bases in between. This chain's CDR3 is CASSVTNEQYF. Written as DNA, the CDR3 is TGTGCCAGCAGCGTGACTAACGAGCAGTACTTC.

The chain combines TRBV5-4 with TRBJ1-4; the match to TRBD1 covers 8 bases. The ends lost 0 bases at V and 4 bases at J; junction bases unmatched: 11. This CDR3 is built from 18 residues. Germline CDR1 SGHNT, CDR2 YYREEE (reference sequence). DNA of the CDR3: TGTGCCAGCAGCTTGGGATTACGCTTGACAGGGGTTAATGAAAAACTGTTTTTT. It encodes CASSLGLRLTGVNEKLFF.

The V call is TRBV24-1, the J call TRBJ2-3, with 9 bases matching TRBD2. In germline, CDR1 is KGHDR, CDR2 SFDVKD. The CDR3 totals 17 residues. Unmatched junction bases numbered 14, after V lost 4 bases and J lost 7 bases. Here the CDR3 DNA reads TGTGCCACCAGTGACCCCGGGGTAGCGGGAGAAGGGAATACGCAGTATTTT. Its protein product is CATSDPGVAGEGNTQYF.

The chain uses TRBV6-5 and TRBJ2-5; D may be TRBD2 (6 bases). V lost 10 bases to trimming and J lost 5 bases, with 11 bases between them. The germline V gene encodes CDR1 MNHEY and CDR2 SVGAGI. The CDR3 extends over 11 amino acids. This chain's CDR3 is CATGVGETQYF. In DNA form, the CDR3 reads TGTGCCACGGGGGTCGGCGAGACCCAGTACTTC.

This chain links TRBV29-1 with TRBJ1-2; D gene uncertain. Germline CDR1 is SQVTM and CDR2 is ANQGSEA. CDR3 length equals 10 residues. V was clipped by 2 bases and J by 10 bases, with 8 bases between them. DNA for the CDR3: TGCAGCGTTGAAATGGGAGCCTACACCTTC. Residues: CSVEMGAYTF.

The genes are TRBV7-2 and TRBJ2-5; 8 nucleotides align to TRBD2. V gave up 3 bases and J gave up 2 bases; unmatched junction bases: 8. This CDR3 is 16 amino acids long. Per germline, CDR1 SGHTA and CDR2 FQGNSA. The CDR3 spells CASSLVLAGGQETQYF. In DNA form, the CDR3 reads TGTGCCAGCAGCTTGGTTCTAGCGGGTGGGCAAGAGACCCAGTACTTC.